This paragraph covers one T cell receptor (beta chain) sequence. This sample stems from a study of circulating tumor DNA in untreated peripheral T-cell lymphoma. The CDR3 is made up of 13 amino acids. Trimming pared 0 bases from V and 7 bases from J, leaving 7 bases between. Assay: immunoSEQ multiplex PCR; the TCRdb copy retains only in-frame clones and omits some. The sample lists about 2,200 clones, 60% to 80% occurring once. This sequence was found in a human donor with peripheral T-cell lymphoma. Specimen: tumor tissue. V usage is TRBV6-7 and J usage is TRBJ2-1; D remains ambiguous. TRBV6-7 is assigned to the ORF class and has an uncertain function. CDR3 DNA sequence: TGTGCCAGCAGTTACTCGATGGGTAATGAGCAGTTCTTC. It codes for CASSYSMGNEQFF.